The 29 T cell receptor beta chains below come from one sample, sequenced in a study of identical twins (TCRdb year 2016). Receptors were amplified or captured by 5' RACE. The sequencing machine was an Illumina HiSeq 2000. The public sequencing data were trimmed at Q25 with fastp and processed into clonotypes with MiXCR by TCRdb, which kept only in-frame beta chains. Rows matching on CDR3 protein sequence are summarized as one entry with the most common DNA and genes. Here the sample has 690,000 or so distinct CDR3 sequences; 8% to 9% occur a single time. Around 0.95% of the sample comes from the top ten. The sample was also linked to a second study, of yellow fever vaccine responses in identical twins.

The source material was PBMCs. These receptors came from a woman aged 18-29 years in good health.

This clonotype was observed at least ten times. This chain's CDR3 is CASSQNPYEQYF. The CDR3 coding sequence is TGTGCCAGCAGTCAAAACCCTTACGAGCAGTACTTC. This chain joins TRBV27 and TRBJ2-7; D remains unclear. This CDR3 has 12 residues. The germline V gene has CDR1 MNHEY and CDR2 SMNVEV (reference sequence). The V end was cut by 5 bases, the J end by 4 bases, with 9 bases between.

The chain has TRBV4-2 and TRBJ2-5, with 11 bases matching TRBD2. The CDR3 sequence is 18 residues long. Germline assignment: CDR1 LGHNA and CDR2 YNFKEQ. With V trimmed by 2 bases and J by 3 bases, 11 bases remained unmatched. The DNA for the CDR3 is TGTGCCAGCAGCCAAACTAGCGGGAGCTTCTTCGTGGAAGAGACCCAGTACTTC. This codes for CASSQTSGSFFVEETQYF.

The V and J genes are TRBV13 and TRBJ2-1; D unclear. The CDR3 consists of 14 residues. Germline CDR1 is PRHDT and CDR2 is FYEKMQ (reference sequence). Trimming pared 3 bases from V and 0 bases from J, leaving 6 bases between. The CDR3, as DNA: TGTGCCAGCAGCTTTACTGGCTCCTACAATGAGCAGTTCTTC. As protein: CASSFTGSYNEQFF.

In this sample, this clonotype turned up a few times. The gene calls are TRBV6-6 and TRBJ1-1, with no clear D. The CDR3 length is 13 residues. V was clipped by 2 bases and J by 4 bases, with 8 bases between them. CDR1 and CDR2 from the germline V gene are MNHNY and SVGAGI (reference sequence). The CDR3 DNA reads TGTGCCAGCAGTTACCCGGAGATCACTGAAGCTTTCTTT. This codes for CASSYPEITEAFF.

Here the CDR3 reads CSARDRVTRFYNEQFF. CDR3 bases: TGCAGTGCTAGAGATAGGGTCACTAGATTCTACAATGAGCAGTTCTTC. This sequence joins TRBV20-1 and TRBJ2-1; weak D call: TRBD2 (5 bases). This CDR3 comprises 16 residues. Per germline, CDR1 DFQATT and CDR2 SNEGSKA (reference sequence). The germline V and J ends were trimmed by 0 bases and 3 bases, with 15 bases remaining between them.

The V call is TRBV18, the J call TRBJ2-3, with D tentatively TRBD1 (6 bases). Per the germline V gene, CDR1 is KGHSH and CDR2 is LQKENI. The CDR3 is made up of 15 amino acids. The V end lost 3 bases, the J end lost 4 bases, and 14 bases lay between the germline ends. CDR3 sequence (DNA): TGTGCCAGCTCACCGAATATCGACAGGCCAGATACGCAGTATTTT. Protein: CASSPNIDRPDTQYF.

This clonotype has just a few counts. The rearrangement uses TRBV6-1 and TRBJ2-5; 11 nucleotides line up with TRBD2. The V gene's germline CDR1 is MNHNS and CDR2 SASEGT. J gave up 6 bases and V 6 bases, and 9 bases lay outside the gene matches. The CDR3 extends over 15 amino acids. CDR3 residues: CASSGSGRAGQTQYF. In DNA form, the CDR3 reads TGTGCCAGCAGCGGTAGCGGGAGGGCCGGTCAGACCCAGTACTTC.

This clonotype was seen many times. V and J are TRBV10-3 and TRBJ2-7; 7 bases agree with TRBD2. Trimming removed 5 bases from V and 5 bases from J; junction bases left unmatched: 3. This CDR3 contains 12 residues. Germline V gene sequence: CDR1 ENHRY, CDR2 SYGVKD. CDR3 in amino acids: CAISPGGNEQYF. CDR3 in DNA: TGTGCCATCAGTCCCGGGGGGAACGAGCAGTACTTC.

Many counts were recorded for this clonotype. The chain couples TRBV7-2 to TRBJ2-1; 9 positions match TRBD2. The germline V gene encodes CDR1 SGHTA and CDR2 FQGNSA. The CDR3 has 16 amino acids. Losses at the gene ends were 6 bases for V and 3 bases for J; bases not matched to a gene: 9. CDR3 nucleotide sequence: TGTGCCAGCAGACGAAAGCTAGCGGGACGCTACAATGAGCAGTTCTTC. Protein sequence: CASRRKLAGRYNEQFF.

This clonotype was observed at least ten times. This chain links TRBV5-1 with TRBJ2-3, with 10 bases aligning to TRBD2. The length of the CDR3 is 16 residues. The germline gives CDR1 SGHRS, CDR2 YFSETQ. Trimming cost V 1 base and J 2 bases; bases outside gene matches: 4. CDR3 loop: CASSLILAGLTDTQYF. Written as DNA, the CDR3 is TGCGCCAGCAGCTTGATACTAGCGGGACTCACAGATACGCAGTATTTT.

This clonotype showed up many times. This chain joins TRBV20-1 and TRBJ2-3; 9 bases match TRBD1. The CDR3 has 15 residues. The junction had 12 bases not matched to a gene; V was cut back by 6 bases and J by 5 bases. Germline V gives CDR1 DFQATT, CDR2 SNEGSKA (reference sequence). The chain's CDR3 is CSARKGTGKRDTQYF. In nucleotides, the CDR3 is TGCAGTGCCAGAAAGGGGACAGGGAAAAGAGATACGCAGTATTTT.

This clonotype was recorded many times. The V and J genes are TRBV21-1 and TRBJ2-2; the table names TRBD1, a call not compared with the DNA. TRBV21-1 is a listed pseudogene. This CDR3 contains 17 residues. CDR3 sequence (DNA): TGTGCCAGCAGCAAAGACGGGGCAGACGGGAACACCGGGGAGCTGTTTTTT. Its protein is CASSKDGADGNTGELFF.

This clonotype was seen only a few times. The chain carries TRBV20-1 and TRBJ2-1; D call uncertain. The V and J ends lost 2 bases and 4 bases respectively, with 15 bases between them. CDR1 DFQATT and CDR2 SNEGSKA come from the germline V gene (reference sequence). This CDR3 spans 15 amino acids. The CDR3 loop is CSARYPEGPYNEQFF. In DNA form, the CDR3 reads TGCAGTGCTAGATATCCCGAAGGGCCGTACAATGAGCAGTTCTTC.

This clonotype was recorded many times. The gene calls are TRBV9 and TRBJ1-5; D remains ambiguous. Germline CDR1 reads SGDLS; CDR2 reads YYNGEE. The CDR3 contains 13 residues. V was trimmed by 0 bases and J by 7 bases, leaving 8 bases between them. CDR3: CASSVDADQPQHF. CDR3 nucleotides: TGTGCCAGCAGCGTAGACGCTGACCAGCCCCAGCATTTT.

This clonotype appeared a few times. The chain couples TRBV12-5 to TRBJ2-5, with D unresolved. This CDR3 spans 15 amino acids. V lost 4 bases and J 2 bases, leaving 14 bases between the germline ends. Germline CDR1 and CDR2: LGHNT and FRNRAP. The CDR3 coding sequence is TGTGCTAGTGGTTCCGTCCGGGTCCTTCAAGAGACCCAGTACTTC. Translation gives CASGSVRVLQETQYF.

This chain connects TRBV19 to TRBJ2-3; TRBD1 matches at 7 bases. V lost 6 bases and J lost 0; bases outside the gene matches: 6. There are 15 residues in the CDR3. Germline V lookup: CDR1 LNHDA, CDR2 SQIVND (reference sequence). DNA of the CDR3: TGTGCCAGTAGCACAGGGGTCTCTAGCACAGATACGCAGTATTTT. Translated, it gives CASSTGVSSTDTQYF.

CDR3: CASSPGGTSAEAFF. CDR3 bases: TGTGCCAGCAGTCCAGGGGGAACGAGCGCTGAAGCTTTCTTT. This chain links TRBV3-1 with TRBJ1-1, with TRBD1 matching 7 bases. Germline CDR1 reads LGHDT; CDR2 reads YNNKEL (reference sequence). CDR3 length: 14 amino acids. The V segment lost 6 bases and the J segment 6 bases; nucleotides outside the gene matches: 10.

This rearrangement joins TRBV20-1 to TRBJ1-1; D remains ambiguous. This CDR3 is 13 amino acids long. V was trimmed by 2 bases and J by 12 bases, leaving 19 bases between them. Looked up from germline, CDR1 is DFQATT and CDR2 is SNEGSKA (reference sequence). The CDR3 nucleotides are TGCAGTGCTAGATCACCCATACCGTTCGAGCCTTTCTTT. Its protein is CSARSPIPFEPFF.

This clonotype has only a few counts. The V and J genes are TRBV9 and TRBJ2-7; a possible D gene is TRBD1 (6 bases). The germline gives CDR1 SGDLS, CDR2 YYNGEE. Trimming removed 0 bases at V and 6 bases at J, with 13 bases between. CDR3 length: 14 amino acids. The CDR3: CASSVGGQPREQYF. CDR3 DNA: TGTGCCAGCAGCGTAGGGGGGCAGCCGCGCGAGCAGTACTTC.

At least ten counts were recorded for this clonotype. The rearrangement uses TRBV4-3 and TRBJ2-1, with D maybe TRBD1 (6 bases). This CDR3 comprises 13 residues. Looked up from germline, CDR1 is LGHNA and CDR2 is YSLEER. V lost 1 base to trimming and J lost 12 bases, with 13 bases between them. The CDR3 DNA is TGCGCCAGCAGCCAAGTTACACAGGGACGGCAGTTCTTC. Encoded protein: CASSQVTQGRQFF.

The DNA of the CDR3 is TGTGCTAGTGGCCCACGCCGGGACACTTCCGATGTAGAGCAGTACTTC. Residues: CASGPRRDTSDVEQYF. J is TRBJ2-7 and V is TRBV12-5; D perhaps matches TRBD1 (6 bases). Germline CDR1 and CDR2: LGHNT and FRNRAP. The V end lost 6 bases, the J end lost 7 bases, and 25 bases lay between the germline ends. The CDR3 runs to 16 residues. Full variable domain (outside the CDR3, taken from reference TRBV12-5 and TRBJ2-7): DARVTQTPRHKVTEMGQEVTMRCQPILGHNTVFWYRQTMMQGLELLAYFRNRAPLDDSGMPKDRFSAEMPDATLATLKIQPSEPRDSAVYFCASGPRRDTSDVEQYFGPGTRLTVT.

This clonotype was seen at least ten times. The CDR3 DNA reads as TGTGCCAGCAGTTCTCTAGAGCACACTGAAGCTTTCTTT. Translation: CASSSLEHTEAFF. V usage is TRBV6-2 or TRBV6-3 and J usage is TRBJ1-1, with D hard to call. This CDR3 spans 13 amino acids. V was cut by 4 bases and J by 3 bases, with 9 bases left in between. The V gene's germline CDR1 is MNHEY and CDR2 SVGEGT.

This clonotype was picked up a small number of times. This chain joins TRBV2 and TRBJ2-1; 14 bases are shared with TRBD2. The V gene's germline CDR1 is SNHLY and CDR2 FYNNEI. The V gene end was trimmed by 4 bases and the J gene end by 2 bases; junction bases not matched to a gene: 7. The CDR3 is made up of 18 amino acids. This CDR3 reads CASSGRTGLAGAYNEQFF. The CDR3 DNA sequence: TGTGCCAGCAGTGGACGTACGGGACTAGCGGGAGCCTACAATGAGCAGTTCTTC.

This sequence joins TRBV24-1 and TRBJ2-2, with 8 bases matching TRBD1. The CDR3 totals 15 residues. V trimming: 5 bases; J trimming: 2 bases; junction bases outside the gene matches: 3. CDR1 is KGHDR, CDR2 SFDVKD, per germline. The CDR3 DNA reads as TGTGCCACCAGTGGAGGGACAGGCAACACCGGGGAGCTGTTTTTT. It specifies CATSGGTGNTGELFF.

The chain uses TRBV6-1 and TRBJ1-5, with 8 nucleotides matching TRBD1. The V segment lost 5 bases and the J segment 0 bases; nucleotides outside the gene matches: 6. The CDR3 has 16 amino acids. Looked up from germline, CDR1 is MNHNS and CDR2 is SASEGT. CDR3 in DNA: TGTGCCAGCAGTAAGTGGACAGGGCGTAGCAATCAGCCCCAGCATTTT. Translating it yields CASSKWTGRSNQPQHF.

This clonotype was observed a handful of times. The CDR3 bases are TGTGCCACCAGAGGGACAGGGGTGAACACTGAAGCTTTCTTT. As protein: CATRGTGVNTEAFF. The J gene is TRBJ1-1, the V gene TRBV24-1; TRBD1 matches 10 bases. The length of the CDR3 is 14 residues. Trimming at V came to 7 bases and at J to 0 bases, leaving 1 base not matched to a gene. The germline gives CDR1 KGHDR, CDR2 SFDVKD.

This clonotype was detected a few times. V and J are TRBV29-1 and TRBJ1-2, with no clear D. V dropped 5 bases and J dropped 4 bases, with 11 bases sitting between them. There are 12 residues in the CDR3. The V gene's germline CDR1 is SQVTM and CDR2 ANQGSEA. CDR3 residues: CSVYVLGYGYTF. Written as DNA, the CDR3 is TGCAGCGTTTACGTACTCGGCTATGGCTACACCTTC.

This clonotype was found a few times. The chain carries TRBV4-3 and TRBJ2-5; no definite D call. Germline CDR1 is LGHNA and CDR2 is YSLEER. The CDR3 is 13 residues long. Trimming left V 1 base short and J 3 bases short, with 6 bases between. CDR3 loop: CASSQGRKETQYF. The CDR3 bases are TGCGCCAGCAGCCAAGGGCGGAAAGAGACCCAGTACTTC.

This clonotype was observed a few times. The chain carries TRBV25-1 and TRBJ2-7, with D unclear. The CDR3 spans 13 residues. Trimming shortened V by 9 bases and J by 7 bases, and 19 bases separated the two germline ends. Germline V gene sequence: CDR1 MGHDK, CDR2 SYGVNS. The CDR3 DNA sequence: TGTGCCAGTACCCTAGTGGAACAGCAGGAGCAGTACTTC. Encoded protein: CASTLVEQQEQYF.